A selection of T cell receptor beta chains follows, all from one sample in a study of cytomegalovirus exposure and HLA in healthy donors. The protocol was immunoSEQ multiplex PCR, while the TCRdb copy is restricted to in-frame clones and leaves out a portion. The table for this sample gives some 110,000 clones. Sequencing used PBMCs. These TCRs come from a man aged 35-49 years in good health and CMV-seropositive. CDR3s include the opening cysteine and the closing phenylalanine or tryptophan.

TRBV19	TRBJ2-2	21	CASWWGGKEQDILSNTGELFF
TRBV5-1	TRBJ2-7	16	CASSSGSGQVFHEQYF
TRBV28	TRBJ2-6	17	CASSLVTDSSGANVLTF
TRBV28	TRBJ1-5	16	CASSLFPGSRNQPQHF
TRBV27	TRBJ2-7	11	CASSPGVEQYF
TRBV29-1	TRBJ1-3	16	CSVEDPGGYRENTIYF
TRBV27	TRBJ1-5	13	CASSPSSPGPQHF
TRBV9	TRBJ2-1	15	CASSAERGFDNEQFF
TRBV7-3	TRBJ2-2	16	CASSPLAGGPAGELFF
TRBV19	TRBJ2-5	14	CASGLQGRPETQYF
TRBV9	TRBJ1-6	15	CASSTTIDYNSPLHF
TRBV6-5	TRBJ2-7	14	CASSIGLAQYEQYF
TRBV15	TRBJ2-3	16	CATSRVPGASTDTQYF
TRBV11-2	TRBJ2-3	15	CASSLRWEVGNTQYF
TRBV10-3	TRBJ2-3	16	CAISEGLAGGPDTQYF
TRBV6-5	TRBJ2-7	13	CASSRTGSYEQYF
TRBV30	TRBJ2-7	15	CAWAPGLAGPYEQYF
TRBV19	TRBJ2-2	15	CASSISQVVTGELFF
TRBV15	TRBJ1-3	16	CATSRDPLSSGNTIYF
TRBV7-7	TRBJ2-3	17	CASSLELGLAGPDTQYF
TRBV7-2	TRBJ1-2	16	CASSLRPGQGSFGYTF
TRBV30	TRBJ2-7	13	CAWSWQGGYEQYF
TRBV28	TRBJ1-2	17	CASSSPPGGGTNYGYTF